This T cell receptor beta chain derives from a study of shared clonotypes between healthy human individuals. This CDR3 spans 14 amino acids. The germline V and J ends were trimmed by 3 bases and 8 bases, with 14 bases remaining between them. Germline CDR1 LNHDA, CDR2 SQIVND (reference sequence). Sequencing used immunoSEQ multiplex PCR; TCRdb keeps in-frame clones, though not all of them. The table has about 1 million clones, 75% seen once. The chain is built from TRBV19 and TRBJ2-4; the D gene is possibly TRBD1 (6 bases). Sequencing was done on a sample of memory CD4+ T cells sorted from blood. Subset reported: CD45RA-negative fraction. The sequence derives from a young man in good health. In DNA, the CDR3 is TGTGCCAGTAGTATGGGGACAAGTAGAGACATTCAGTACTTC. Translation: CASSMGTSRDIQYF.